These T cell receptor beta chains were read from a single sample in a study of T cell responses to AZD1222 COVID-19 vaccine. Here immunoSEQ multiplex PCR was the method, and the copy in TCRdb shows in-frame clones only, minus some. The repertoire holds about 120,000 clones, with 70% to 90% as singletons. The material was peripheral blood, obtained on day 0 of AZD1222 vaccination. The receptors come from an adult in good health. The CDR3 runs from the conserved cysteine through the conserved F or W. The order of the fields is J gene, clone size, D gene, V gene, CDR3 DNA, CDR3 protein. A D gene is named only where the DNA matches it firmly. Size is omitted from some rows. Given values are once, few, many or a class for expanded clones.

>TRBJ2-7|.|.|TRBV6-1
TGTGCCAGCAGTGCCAGCGCGGGCCCAGGGAACCGCTATTACGAGCAGTACTTC
CASSASAGPGNRYYEQYF
>TRBJ1-2|.|TRBD1|TRBV30
TGTGCCTGGAGCCAGGGGGGGTATGGCTACACCTTC
CAWSQGGYGYTF
>TRBJ2-3|.|.|TRBV6-2/TRBV6-3
TGTGCCAGCACCCCAGGGAACACAGATACGCAGTATTTT
CASTPGNTDTQYF
>TRBJ1-4|.|TRBD1|TRBV7-9
TGTGCCAGCAGACGACAGGGCCCTAATGAAAAACTGTTTTTT
CASRRQGPNEKLFF
>TRBJ1-5|.|.|TRBV2
TGTGCCAGCAGGCTTGCAGGGCTCCCCAAACCCCAGCATTTT
CASRLAGLPKPQHF
>TRBJ1-2|.|.|TRBV4-1
TGCGCCAGCAGCCAAGAAGGGCACAACCTCCATGGCTACACCTTC
CASSQEGHNLHGYTF
>TRBJ1-2|many|TRBD1|TRBV4-2
TGTGCCAGCAGCCAAGGGGCTTGGGACAGGGGGAACTATGGCTACACCTTC
CASSQGAWDRGNYGYTF
>TRBJ1-3|.|.|TRBV9
TGTGCCAGCAGCGTATCACAGGGAGGCTCTGGAAACACCATATATTTT
CASSVSQGGSGNTIYF
>TRBJ2-1|.|.|TRBV10-3
TGTGCCATCAGTGAAGACCTCAGCTCCTACAATGAGCAGTTCTTC
CAISEDLSSYNEQFF
>TRBJ2-2|once|.|TRBV9
TGTGCCAGCAGCGTAGATGTCAGCGGGAACACCGGGGAGCTGTTTTTT
CASSVDVSGNTGELFF
>TRBJ1-1|once|.|TRBV29-1
TGCAGCGTTGAAGAAGTAGGGGCAAACACTGAAGCTTTCTTT
CSVEEVGANTEAFF
>TRBJ2-7|few|TRBD1|TRBV28
TGTGCCTCCCAGGGGACAGGGGGCTCCGAGCAGTACTTC
CASQGTGGSEQYF
>TRBJ1-3|.|.|TRBV2
TGTGCCAGCAGTCCTAATGGTCGCGACACCATATATTTT
CASSPNGRDTIYF
>TRBJ2-7|few|.|TRBV2
TGTGCCAGGGGCCTCAGGGGCTACGAGCAGTACTTC
CARGLRGYEQYF
>TRBJ1-1|once|.|TRBV6-1
TGTGCCAGCAGTGAGAGGACCGGAGTTAACACTGAAGCTTTCTTT
CASSERTGVNTEAFF
>TRBJ2-2|.|TRBD1|TRBV9
TGTGCCAGCAGCGGACCCGGGACAGGGGAAACCGGGGAGCTGTTTTTT
CASSGPGTGETGELFF
>TRBJ2-1|.|TRBD2|TRBV27
TGTGCCAGCAAGTCAGCGGGGGAGCAGTTCTTC
CASKSAGEQFF
>TRBJ2-3|.|.|TRBV6-6
TGTGCCAGCAACTACAGGGTTTGGCCAGATACGCAGTATTTT
CASNYRVWPDTQYF
>TRBJ2-1|.|.|TRBV7-8
TGTGCCAGCAGCTTAGGAGCAGGACAAGTCAATGAGCAGTTCTTC
CASSLGAGQVNEQFF
>TRBJ2-2|.|TRBD2|TRBV7-3
TGTGCCAGCAGCCTCAGCGGGAGGGGCACCGGGGAGCTGTTTTTT
CASSLSGRGTGELFF
>TRBJ1-2|.|TRBD1|TRBV4-1
TGCGCCAGCAGCCATCCTGGACAGGGCAATGGCTACACCTTC
CASSHPGQGNGYTF